This section outlines one T cell receptor (beta chain) sequence together with its context. TCRdb recomputed calls from the 5' RACE reads with MiXCR, one row per CDR3 protein. The profile covers 300,000 or so distinct CDR3 sequences, with over 10% appearing a single time and roughly 0.5% taken by the ten largest. Germline values: CDR1 SQVTM, CDR2 ANQGSEA. This CDR3 has 14 residues. Trimming cost V 5 bases and J 2 bases; bases outside gene matches: 9. This sample was included in a study of T cells after yellow fever vaccination. Sequencing used CD4+ T cells sorted from PBMCs, obtained 45 days after the yellow fever booster vaccination. V gene TRBV29-1 combines with J gene TRBJ2-7; 7 nucleotides line up with TRBD2. The TCR was taken from a man in his thirties or forties who received the YFV17D yellow fever vaccine. CDR3 in DNA: TGCAGCGTTATGGCGGGAGCGAGAGCCTACGAGCAGTACTTC. Encoded protein: CSVMAGARAYEQYF.